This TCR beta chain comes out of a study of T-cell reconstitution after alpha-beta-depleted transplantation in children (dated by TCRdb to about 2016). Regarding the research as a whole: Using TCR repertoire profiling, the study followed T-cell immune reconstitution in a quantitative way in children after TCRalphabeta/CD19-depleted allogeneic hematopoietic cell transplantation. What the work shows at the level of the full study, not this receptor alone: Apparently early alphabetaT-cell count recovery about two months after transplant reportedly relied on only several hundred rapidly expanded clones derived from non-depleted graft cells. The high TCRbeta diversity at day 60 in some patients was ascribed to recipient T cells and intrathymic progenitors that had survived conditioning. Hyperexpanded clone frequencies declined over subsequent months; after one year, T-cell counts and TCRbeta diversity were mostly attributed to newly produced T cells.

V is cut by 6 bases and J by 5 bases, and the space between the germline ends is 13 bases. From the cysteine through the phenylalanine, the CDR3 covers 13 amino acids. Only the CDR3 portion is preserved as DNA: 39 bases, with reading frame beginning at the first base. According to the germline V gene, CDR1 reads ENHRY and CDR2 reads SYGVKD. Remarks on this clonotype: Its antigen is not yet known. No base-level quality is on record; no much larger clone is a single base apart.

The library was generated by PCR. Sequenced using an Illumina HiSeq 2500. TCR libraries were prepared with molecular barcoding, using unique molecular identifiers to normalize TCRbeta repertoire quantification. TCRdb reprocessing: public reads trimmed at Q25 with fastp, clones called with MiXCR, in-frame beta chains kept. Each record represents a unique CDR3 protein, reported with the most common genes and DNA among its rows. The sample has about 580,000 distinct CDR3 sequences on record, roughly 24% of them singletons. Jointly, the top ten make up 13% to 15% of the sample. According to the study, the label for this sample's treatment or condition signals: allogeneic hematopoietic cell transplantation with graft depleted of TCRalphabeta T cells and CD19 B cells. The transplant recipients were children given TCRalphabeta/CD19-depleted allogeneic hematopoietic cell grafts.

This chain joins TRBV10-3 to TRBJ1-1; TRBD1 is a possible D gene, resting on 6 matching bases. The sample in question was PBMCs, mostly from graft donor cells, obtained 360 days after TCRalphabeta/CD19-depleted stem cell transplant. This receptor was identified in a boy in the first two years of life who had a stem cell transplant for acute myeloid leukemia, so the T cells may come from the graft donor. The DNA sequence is TGTGCCATCAGCCGACAGGATTGGACTGAAGCTTTCTTT. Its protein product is CAISRQDWTEAFF.